The 26 T cell receptor beta chains listed next were all sequenced from one sample in a study of regulatory T cells in long-lasting Graves disease. Time point reported: newly diagnosed GD, antithyroid drugs for less than 3 months. The TCR library was made from RNA that had been extracted from PBMCs in TRIzol. In building TCR beta libraries, iRepertoire HTBI primers were used together with Arm-PCR of CDR3 regions. TCRdb reprocessed the multiplex PCR reads via MiXCR and lists one record per CDR3 protein. The sample lists over 500,000 distinct CDR3 sequences, 15% to 20% seen once, with around 13% in the top ten. Another study also made use of these data, one on T cells in Graves' hyperthyroidism and ophthalmopathy.

Specimen: peripheral blood mononuclear cells (PBMCs), collected at new diagnosis, from a patient treated with antithyroid drugs. Receptors originate from a man younger than 30 with Graves disease.

In its sample, this clonotype was seen many times. The CDR3 DNA is TGCAGTGCTAGAGAAGGGGTGGAGACCCAGTACTTC. Translating gives CSAREGVETQYF. The chain couples TRBV20-1 to TRBJ2-5; D perhaps matches TRBD1 (5 bases). The germline gives CDR1 DFQATT, CDR2 SNEGSKA (reference sequence). This CDR3 contains 12 residues. Trimming shortened V by 0 bases and J by 5 bases, and 7 bases separated the two germline ends.

The chain has TRBV20-1 and TRBJ2-7, with 7 bases aligning to TRBD1. Germline lookup yields CDR1 DFQATT and CDR2 SNEGSKA (reference sequence). The CDR3 contains 15 residues. The V segment lost 1 base and the J segment 1 base; nucleotides outside the gene matches: 7. In nucleotides, the CDR3 is TGCAGTGCTAGAGGAGTCCGGACAGGATCCTACGAGCAGTACTTC. Amino acid sequence: CSARGVRTGSYEQYF.

The chain combines TRBV14 with TRBJ1-2; no definite D call. The CDR3 sequence is 13 residues long. Germline V gene sequence: CDR1 SGHDN, CDR2 FVKESK. V was cut by 1 base and J by 4 bases, with 7 bases left in between. The CDR3 reads CASSQGIGYGYTF. DNA of the CDR3: TGTGCCAGCAGCCAAGGTATAGGCTATGGCTACACCTTC.

Ten or more counts support this clonotype. The V call is TRBV30, the J call TRBJ2-5; maybe TRBD1 (6 bases). Trimming removed 8 bases at V and 7 bases at J, with 11 bases between. This CDR3 spans 10 amino acids. Germline CDR1 reads GTSNPN; CDR2 reads SVGIG (reference sequence). CDR3 loop: CAGGVMTQYF. In nucleotides, the CDR3 is TGTGCCGGGGGCGTGATGACCCAGTACTTC.

This clonotype has only a few counts. The chain carries TRBV7-9 and TRBJ1-1, with 7 bases identical to TRBD1. CDR1 is SEHNR and CDR2 is FQNEAQ in the germline V gene (reference sequence). The ends lost 5 bases at V and 5 bases at J; junction bases unmatched: 14. The CDR3 runs 16 residues. The CDR3 loop is CASSQRQGLVRTEAFF. DNA for the CDR3: TGTGCCAGCAGCCAACGACAGGGATTGGTACGTACTGAAGCTTTCTTT.

This clonotype was counted at least ten times. CDR3 DNA: TGTGCCTGGACCCCCGACAGGGGGGGTTCACCCCTCCACTTT. Protein sequence: CAWTPDRGGSPLHF. The J gene is TRBJ1-6, the V gene TRBV30; 9 bases match TRBD1. With V trimmed by 4 bases and J by 9 bases, 7 bases remained unmatched. CDR1 GTSNPN and CDR2 SVGIG come from the germline V gene (reference sequence). The CDR3 is 14 amino acids.

V is TRBV7-2 and J is TRBJ1-5; D call uncertain. V dropped 4 bases and J dropped 2 bases, with 21 bases sitting between them. Germline V lookup: CDR1 SGHTA, CDR2 FQGNSA. The CDR3 contains 18 residues. The CDR3 is CASSSMDKGVYGNQPQHF. CDR3 nucleotides: TGTGCCAGCAGCTCGATGGATAAAGGCGTTTATGGCAATCAGCCCCAGCATTTT.

Only a few counts were recorded for this clonotype. DNA of the CDR3: TGTGCCACCAGCAGAGAGCCACAGGGAGTGCGCTCCTACGAGCAGTACTTC. Translating it yields CATSREPQGVRSYEQYF. The chain carries TRBV15 and TRBJ2-7; a possible D gene is TRBD1 (6 bases). The CDR3 has 17 amino acids. CDR1 is LNHNV, CDR2 YYDKDF, per germline (reference sequence). V was trimmed by 0 bases and J by 0 bases, leaving 15 bases between them.

Ten or more counts support this clonotype. This chain links TRBV11-2 with TRBJ2-5; 7 bases are shared with TRBD2. V gave up 3 bases and J gave up 5 bases; unmatched junction bases: 6. The CDR3 extends over 14 amino acids. Germline assignment: CDR1 SGHAT and CDR2 FQNNGV. CDR3 protein: CASSLKRERETQYF. CDR3 bases: TGTGCCAGCAGCTTGAAGCGGGAACGGGAGACCCAGTACTTC.

The chain recombines TRBV27 with TRBJ2-3; D is undetermined. Germline CDR1 is MNHEY and CDR2 is SMNVEV (reference sequence). The CDR3 runs 19 residues. V was trimmed by 1 base and J by 0 bases, leaving 20 bases between them. CDR3 bases: TGTGCCAGCAGTTTATTTTCTGTCGAGTCCGTATCTAGCACAGATACGCAGTATTTT. Its protein is CASSLFSVESVSSTDTQYF.

V gene TRBV4-1 combines with J gene TRBJ2-2, with TRBD2 matching 9 bases. The germline CDR1 and CDR2 sequences are MGHRA and YSYEKL. The CDR3 extends over 18 amino acids. The V gene end was trimmed by 0 bases and the J gene end by 4 bases; junction bases not matched to a gene: 9. For the CDR3, the DNA is TGCGCCAGCAGCCAAGACCAATTAGCGGGAGCGAGCACCGGGGAGCTGTTTTTT. Protein sequence: CASSQDQLAGASTGELFF.

The rearrangement joins TRBV7-8 to TRBJ1-3; D gene uncertain. V dropped 5 bases and J dropped 4 bases, with 9 bases sitting between them. The CDR3 covers 13 residues. Germline V gene sequence: CDR1 SGHVS, CDR2 FQNEAQ. The CDR3: CASSRDHGNTIYF. The CDR3 nucleotides read TGTGCCAGCAGCCGGGATCACGGAAACACCATATATTTT.

On this clonotype itself: Being one base from a much bigger clone, this may be a read error. The chain is built from TRBV6-1 and TRBJ2-7; D unclear. The germline V and J ends were trimmed by 6 bases and 3 bases, with 9 bases remaining between them. Germline loops: CDR1 MNHNS, CDR2 SASEGT. The CDR3 is made up of 12 amino acids. The CDR3 here is CASRPHGYEQYF. The CDR3, as DNA: TGTGCCAGCAGACCCCACGGCTACGAGCAGTACTTC.

This clonotype was found many times. The chain couples TRBV20-1 to TRBJ2-1; 7 bases map to TRBD2. Trimming cost V 3 bases and J 1 base; bases outside gene matches: 9. The CDR3 is 16 amino acids. Germline CDR1 is DFQATT and CDR2 is SNEGSKA (reference sequence). The CDR3 DNA follows: TGCAGTGCTAGTTGGACGGCGGGAGAGTCCTACAATGAGCAGTTCTTC. Protein: CSASWTAGESYNEQFF.

The rearrangement links TRBV27 to TRBJ2-1; perhaps TRBD1 as D (5 bases). Germline CDR1 is MNHEY and CDR2 is SMNVEV (reference sequence). This CDR3 region has 14 residues. Between the trimmed V and J ends, which lost 4 bases and 5 bases, there was a span of 12 bases. The CDR3 sequence: CASSSPGSNNEQFF. The CDR3 DNA follows: TGTGCCAGCAGTTCCCCAGGGTCCAACAATGAGCAGTTCTTC.

This clonotype was found many times. This rearrangement joins TRBV6-5 to TRBJ2-5; 8 bases are shared with TRBD2. Germline CDR1 and CDR2: MNHEY and SVGAGI. V lost 4 bases and J lost 6; bases outside the gene matches: 4. CDR3 size: 13 residues. The CDR3 is CASSSAGGKTQYF. CDR3 bases: TGTGCCAGCAGTTCGGCGGGAGGAAAGACCCAGTACTTC.

Of note for this clonotype: Mismatch with germline at one junction end may stem from a read error. V and J are TRBV15 and TRBJ1-5; a possible D gene is TRBD1 (6 bases). Looked up from germline, CDR1 is LNHNV and CDR2 is YYDKDF (reference sequence). This CDR3 contains 13 residues. The CDR3 region is CATSRDAGAVEGF. Written as DNA, the CDR3 is TGTGCCACCAGCAGAGATGCGGGGGCGGTCGAAGGTTTT.

The chain couples TRBV7-2 to TRBJ2-3; D call uncertain. CDR3 size: 16 residues. Germline V lookup: CDR1 SGHTA, CDR2 FQGNSA. Between the trimmed V and J ends, which lost 2 bases and 7 bases, there was a span of 19 bases. The CDR3 loop reads CASSLWGRPLENTQYF. The CDR3 DNA follows: TGTGCCAGCAGCTTATGGGGTAGGCCCCTAGAAAATACGCAGTATTTT.

There are a few counts of this clonotype. The chain carries TRBV6-2 or TRBV6-3 and TRBJ1-6; D is unresolved. V lost 2 bases and J 7 bases, leaving 9 bases between the germline ends. This CDR3 has 14 amino acids. Germline V gene data show CDR1 as MNHEY and CDR2 as SVGEGT. CDR3 loop: CASSYGPENSPLHF. The CDR3 nucleotides are TGTGCCAGCAGTTACGGTCCTGAGAATTCACCCCTCCACTTT.

This clonotype was found many times. The gene calls are TRBV10-3 and TRBJ1-2; no reliable D call. The V end was cut by 8 bases, the J end by 4 bases, with 8 bases between. Germline V gene data show CDR1 as ENHRY and CDR2 as SYGVKD. The CDR3 loop spans 11 amino acids. Written as DNA, the CDR3 is TGTGCCATCTCGGCGAGCTATGGCTACACCTTC. Encoded protein: CAISASYGYTF.

In this sample, this clonotype turned up a few times. The chain joins TRBV11-2 to TRBJ2-1; weak D call: TRBD2 (5 bases). There are 15 residues in the CDR3. Trimming stripped 5 bases from V and 2 bases from J, with 13 bases between. Germline values: CDR1 SGHAT, CDR2 FQNNGV. The CDR3 spells CASSADYSPYNEQFF. For the CDR3, the DNA is TGTGCCAGCAGCGCTGACTATTCCCCCTACAATGAGCAGTTCTTC. The whole variable domain, remainder taken from reference TRBV11-2 and TRBJ2-1, is EAGVAQSPRYKIIEKRQSVAFWCNPISGHATLYWYQQILGQGPKLLIQFQNNGVVDDSQLPKDRFSAERLKGVDSTLKIQPAKLEDSAVYLCASSADYSPYNEQFFGPGTRLTVL.

Ten or more counts support this clonotype. The chain recombines TRBV5-1 with TRBJ2-7; TRBD1 agrees at 8 bases. J gave up 5 bases and V 1 base, and 5 bases lay outside the gene matches. From germline, CDR1 is SGHRS and CDR2 YFSETQ. The CDR3 contains 14 residues. The CDR3 loop reads CASSLTDRAHEQYF. Here the CDR3 DNA reads TGCGCCAGCAGCTTGACGGACAGGGCCCACGAGCAGTACTTC.

This rearrangement joins TRBV5-4 to TRBJ2-2, with D possibly being TRBD2 (7 bases). Trimming shortened V by 0 bases and J by 2 bases, and 14 bases separated the two germline ends. CDR1 and CDR2 (germline): SGHNT, YYREEE (reference sequence). The CDR3 consists of 17 residues. CDR3: CASSLVGASGNTGELFF. The CDR3 DNA sequence: TGTGCCAGCAGCTTGGTGGGGGCTAGCGGCAACACCGGGGAGCTGTTTTTT. Full variable domain (rest looked up from reference TRBV5-4 and TRBJ2-2): ETGVTQSPTHLIKTRGQQVTLRCSSQSGHNTVSWYQQALGQGPQFIFQYYREEENGRGNFPPRFSGLQFPNYSSELNVNALELDDSALYLCASSLVGASGNTGELFFGEGSRLTVL.

This clonotype has more than one count but fewer than ten. For the CDR3, the DNA is TGTGCCACAAAAACACAGGGGGCTGGTAATCAGCCCCAGCATTTT. Protein sequence: CATKTQGAGNQPQHF. The J gene is TRBJ1-5, the V gene TRBV28; 9 bases map to TRBD1. CDR1 and CDR2 from the germline V gene are MDHEN and SYDVKM. The CDR3 consists of 15 residues. After removal of 10 bases from V and 4 bases from J, the junction contained 11 bases not matched to a gene.

This chain links TRBV19 with TRBJ1-1; TRBD1 matches at 9 bases. Germline V gives CDR1 LNHDA, CDR2 SQIVND (reference sequence). This CDR3 spans 15 amino acids. V lost 7 bases, J lost 4 bases, and 10 bases stayed unmatched. The CDR3 loop is CASKGPGTGSTEAFF. In nucleotides, the CDR3 is TGTGCCAGTAAGGGCCCCGGGACAGGGTCCACTGAAGCTTTCTTT.

The gene calls are TRBV25-1 and TRBJ2-1; 12 bases map to TRBD2. V dropped 2 bases and J dropped 2; count of bases not matched to a gene: 4. The CDR3 sequence is 17 residues long. CDR1 and CDR2 from the germline V gene are MGHDK and SYGVNS. The CDR3 spells CASSETSGRPTYNEQFF. In DNA, the CDR3 is TGTGCCAGCAGTGAAACTAGCGGGAGGCCCACCTACAATGAGCAGTTCTTC. Looking up the rest from reference TRBV25-1 and TRBJ2-1 gives the full variable domain: EADIYQTPRYLVIGTGKKITLECSQTMGHDKMYWYQQDPGMELHLIHYSYGVNSTEKGDLSSESTVSRIRTEHFPLTLESARPSHTSQYLCASSETSGRPTYNEQFFGPGTRLTVL.